What follows are 24 T cell receptor beta chains derived from one specimen sequenced in a study of cytomegalovirus exposure and HLA in healthy donors. Profiling relied on immunoSEQ multiplex PCR, and the TCRdb table lists in-frame clones only, not all of them. The sample contains about 160,000 clones, 90% to 97% of which appear only once. The specimen was PBMCs. The receptors shown here come from a woman aged 18-29 years in good health and CMV-seronegative.

The rearrangement joins TRBV12-5 to TRBJ2-2; the D is unclear. Trimming took off 7 bases at V and 6 bases at J, with 15 bases between the two ends. The CDR3 length is 14 residues. Germline lookup yields CDR1 LGHNT and CDR2 FRNRAP. The CDR3 sequence is CASASRSMAGELFF. DNA for the CDR3: TGTGCTAGTGCCTCCAGATCAATGGCCGGGGAGCTGTTTTTT. Complete variable domain (other parts from reference TRBV12-5 and TRBJ2-2): DARVTQTPRHKVTEMGQEVTMRCQPILGHNTVFWYRQTMMQGLELLAYFRNRAPLDDSGMPKDRFSAEMPDATLATLKIQPSEPRDSAVYFCASASRSMAGELFFGEGSRLTVL.

The count of this clone is one. The chain employs TRBV27 and TRBJ1-5, with TRBD1 as a possible D gene (5 bases). The length of the CDR3 is 13 residues. With 8 bases removed from V and 0 bases from J, the gap between germline ends came to 8 bases. From germline, CDR1 is MNHEY and CDR2 SMNVEV (reference sequence). CDR3 coding DNA: TGTGCCAGCGGGGGGAATAGCAATCAGCCCCAGCATTTT. Translation: CASGGNSNQPQHF.

The rearrangement joins TRBV7-3 to TRBJ2-6, with D hard to call. The CDR3 is made up of 15 amino acids. V dropped 5 bases and J dropped 0 bases, with 8 bases sitting between them. Germline assignment: CDR1 SGHTA and CDR2 FQGTGA. The CDR3 bases are TGTGCCAGCAGCCTCTCCCGCTCTGGGGCCAACGTCCTGACTTTC. Its translation: CASSLSRSGANVLTF.

The chain is built from TRBV2 and TRBJ1-5, with 9 positions matching TRBD1. The V and J ends lost 5 bases and 5 bases, in that order; junction bases with no gene match: 16. CDR3 length: 18 amino acids. The germline V gene has CDR1 SNHLY and CDR2 FYNNEI. CDR3 coding DNA: TGTGCCAGCAGTTTAACAGGGGGCTCCCTCGGTTCGGATCAGCCCCAGCATTTT. It translates to CASSLTGGSLGSDQPQHF.

The chain has TRBV15 and TRBJ2-4; TRBD1 might be the D (5 bases). Between the trimmed V and J ends, which lost 4 bases and 2 bases, there was a span of 18 bases. The CDR3 runs to 17 residues. Germline V gene lookup returns CDR1 LNHNV and CDR2 YYDKDF (reference sequence). CDR3 DNA: TGTGCCACCAGCATGTCCGACAGACTGGCCTCCAAAAACATTCAGTACTTC. Translated, it gives CATSMSDRLASKNIQYF.

The chain joins TRBV6-6 to TRBJ1-5, with D tentatively TRBD1 (5 bases). The CDR3 has 12 amino acids. The germline CDR1 and CDR2 sequences are MNHNY and SVGAGI (reference sequence). The V and J ends lost 7 bases and 5 bases respectively, with 9 bases between them. Here the CDR3 DNA reads TGTGCCAGCATCTGGGGGGATCAGCCCCAGCATTTT. This gives the protein CASIWGDQPQHF.

In this sample, this clone turned up once. This chain connects TRBV7-8 to TRBJ2-2; D perhaps matches TRBD2 (5 bases). The CDR3 is 16 residues long. Germline V gene lookup returns CDR1 SGHVS and CDR2 FQNEAQ. V was shortened by 5 bases and J by 1 base, with 14 bases between the two germline ends. CDR3 region: CASSPRAVKNTGELFF. DNA for the CDR3: TGTGCCAGCAGCCCCCGAGCGGTTAAGAACACCGGGGAGCTGTTTTTT. The full variable domain, completed using reference TRBV7-8 and TRBJ2-2, is GAGVSQSPRYKVAKRGQDVALRCDPISGHVSLFWYQQALGQGPEFLTYFQNEAQLDKSGLPSDRFFAERPEGSVSTLKIQRTQQEDSAVYLCASSPRAVKNTGELFFGEGSRLTVL.

The chain couples TRBV6-6 to TRBJ1-1; tentatively, D is TRBD1 (6 bases). Trimming cost V 4 bases and J 5 bases, with 11 bases left between them. The V gene's germline CDR1 is MNHNY and CDR2 SVGAGI (reference sequence). The CDR3 loop spans 13 amino acids. The CDR3 DNA is TGTGCCAGCAGTTTCACAGGGACGACTGAAGCTTTCTTT. This gives the protein CASSFTGTTEAFF.

The chain employs TRBV18 and TRBJ2-7; no clear D gene. Germline CDR1 is KGHSH and CDR2 is LQKENI. The CDR3 sequence is 15 residues long. Deletions cut 3 bases from V and 0 bases from J, with 12 bases between. The CDR3 DNA follows: TGTGCCAGCTCACCTGTGGCAGTAAGCTCCTACGAGCAGTACTTC. Residues: CASSPVAVSSYEQYF.

The count of this clone is one. The chain couples TRBV6-5 to TRBJ1-1; D is undetermined. CDR3 size: 11 residues. V lost 7 bases to trimming and J lost 2 bases, with 5 bases between them. CDR1 is MNHEY, CDR2 SVGAGI, per germline. The CDR3 DNA sequence: TGTGCCAGCATTGGCAACACTGAAGCTTTCTTT. Translating gives CASIGNTEAFF.

V and J are TRBV28 and TRBJ1-4; a possible D gene is TRBD1 (6 bases). V gave up 10 bases and J gave up 12 bases, with 27 bases separating them. Germline V gene data show CDR1 as MDHEN and CDR2 as SYDVKM. This CDR3 is built from 15 residues. CDR3 protein: CAISLRTATDGELFF. CDR3 DNA: TGTGCCATCTCGTTAAGGACAGCTACGGATGGGGAACTGTTTTTT.

The chain carries TRBV4-1 and TRBJ2-3, with D unresolved. V gave up 1 base and J gave up 2 bases, with 7 bases separating them. This CDR3 is built from 14 residues. In germline, CDR1 is MGHRA, CDR2 YSYEKL. The CDR3 protein is CASSQAEITDTQYF. CDR3 sequence (DNA): TGCGCCAGCAGCCAAGCAGAAATCACAGATACGCAGTATTTT.

The rearrangement joins TRBV18 to TRBJ1-2, with D possibly TRBD1 on 5 matching bases. The CDR3 sequence is 15 residues long. V lost 6 bases and J 3 bases, leaving 17 bases between the germline ends. From germline, CDR1 is KGHSH and CDR2 LQKENI. CDR3: CASSTTQETYYGYTF. The CDR3 nucleotides read TGTGCCAGCTCGACAACACAGGAAACCTACTATGGCTACACCTTC. The variable domain in full, completed from reference TRBV18 and TRBJ1-2, reads NAGVMQNPRHLVRRRGQEARLRCSPMKGHSHVYWYRQLPEEGLKFMVYLQKENIIDESGMPKERFSAEFPKEGPSILRIQQVVRGDSAAYFCASSTTQETYYGYTFGSGTRLTVV.

In this sample, this clone turned up once. The V and J genes are TRBV7-8 and TRBJ2-7; D may be TRBD1 (5 bases). Trimming removed 2 bases at V and 3 bases at J, with 5 bases between. The germline gives CDR1 SGHVS, CDR2 FQNEAQ. The CDR3 is 12 amino acids. The CDR3 DNA follows: TGTGCCAGCAGCTTACAGGGCTACGAGCAGTACTTC. Amino acids: CASSLQGYEQYF. Full variable domain (missing parts from reference TRBV7-8 and TRBJ2-7): GAGVSQSPRYKVAKRGQDVALRCDPISGHVSLFWYQQALGQGPEFLTYFQNEAQLDKSGLPSDRFFAERPEGSVSTLKIQRTQQEDSAVYLCASSLQGYEQYFGPGTRLTVT.

This sequence joins TRBV6-1 and TRBJ1-2; no reliable D call. V dropped 11 bases and J dropped 4 bases, with 14 bases sitting between them. CDR1 MNHNS and CDR2 SASEGT come from the germline V gene. The CDR3 runs 12 residues. The chain's CDR3 is CALRADSYGYTF. In DNA form, the CDR3 reads TGTGCCCTTCGCGCAGACTCCTATGGCTACACCTTC.

The genes are TRBV4-3 and TRBJ2-2; D call uncertain. V was trimmed by 0 bases and J by 0 bases, leaving 8 bases between them. Germline CDR1 reads LGHNA; CDR2 reads YSLEER. The length of the CDR3 is 16 residues. The CDR3 nucleotides read TGCGCCAGCAGCCAAGATTTCACAGCGAACACCGGGGAGCTGTTTTTT. It encodes CASSQDFTANTGELFF.

The chain has TRBV7-2 and TRBJ1-1; 7 bases map to TRBD1. Germline trimming cut 3 bases from V and 4 bases from J; bases unmatched to any gene: 8. CDR3 size: 15 residues. Germline V gene data show CDR1 as SGHTA and CDR2 as FQGNSA. DNA for the CDR3: TGTGCCAGCAGCTTGTACTACAGGGGCTTCACTGAAGCTTTCTTT. Translation gives CASSLYYRGFTEAFF.

The chain employs TRBV5-4 and TRBJ1-2, with D maybe TRBD1 (5 bases). Between the trimmed V and J ends, which lost 4 bases and 7 bases, there was a span of 26 bases. The CDR3 contains 17 residues. Looked up from germline, CDR1 is SGHNT and CDR2 is YYREEE (reference sequence). CDR3 nucleotide sequence: TGTGCCAGCAGCCTGGGATCTTCGACAGCCCCCGGGAGTGGCTACACCTTC. Translation: CASSLGSSTAPGSGYTF.

The chain carries TRBV7-2 and TRBJ1-2; D remains ambiguous. V was pared by 5 bases and J by 7 bases, with 17 bases between. The CDR3 has 14 residues. The germline V gene has CDR1 SGHTA and CDR2 FQGNSA. For the CDR3, the DNA is TGTGCCAGCAGCAAACTTCATGCGGCTGTTGGCTACACCTTC. This sequence encodes CASSKLHAAVGYTF.

The chain combines TRBV13 with TRBJ2-1, with D maybe TRBD2 (5 bases). The ends were cut back, 0 bases at V and 5 bases at J, with 8 bases in the middle. Germline assignment: CDR1 PRHDT and CDR2 FYEKMQ (reference sequence). The CDR3 loop spans 14 amino acids. CDR3 sequence reads: CASSLGGLDNEQFF. CDR3 sequence (DNA): TGTGCCAGCAGCTTAGGCGGACTTGACAATGAGCAGTTCTTC.

The chain is built from TRBV7-2 and TRBJ2-2, with TRBD2 matching 7 bases. The CDR3 spans 13 residues. CDR1 is SGHTA, CDR2 FQGNSA, per germline. The CDR3 sequence: CAYKTSYTGELFF. The CDR3 nucleotides are TGTGCGTATAAGACTAGCTACACCGGGGAGCTGTTTTTT.

Regarding this clone: This CDR3 is also generated by other DNA sequences in the sample. The V gene is TRBV5-4, the J gene TRBJ2-5; D unclear. CDR1 is SGHNT, CDR2 YYREEE, per germline (reference sequence). The CDR3 loop spans 11 amino acids. V shed 2 bases and J shed 4 bases, with 3 bases lying between them. Here the CDR3 reads CASSFGETQYF. The CDR3 DNA sequence: TGTGCCAGCAGCTTCGGAGAGACCCAGTACTTC. Looking up the rest from reference TRBV5-4 and TRBJ2-5 gives the full variable domain: ETGVTQSPTHLIKTRGQQVTLRCSSQSGHNTVSWYQQALGQGPQFIFQYYREEENGRGNFPPRFSGLQFPNYSSELNVNALELDDSALYLCASSFGETQYFGPGTRLLVL.

The rearrangement joins TRBV11-2 to TRBJ2-3; D gene uncertain. CDR1 is SGHAT, CDR2 FQNNGV, per germline. The CDR3 contains 15 residues. V dropped 4 bases and J dropped 0 bases, with 11 bases sitting between them. Here the CDR3 reads CASSSGVTSTDTQYF. In DNA, the CDR3 is TGTGCCAGCAGCTCCGGTGTGACTAGCACAGATACGCAGTATTTT.

A single count supports this clone. The genes are TRBV5-6 and TRBJ2-7; D may be TRBD2 (5 bases). Germline CDR1 is SGHDT and CDR2 is YYEEEE. This CDR3 comprises 13 residues. V lost 3 bases and J 0 bases, leaving 7 bases between the germline ends. The CDR3 is CASSSGSSYEQYF. The CDR3, as DNA: TGTGCCAGCAGCTCTGGGAGCTCCTACGAGCAGTACTTC.